This TCR beta chain stems from a study of control samples from healthy donors and cancer patients. There are 16 residues in the CDR3. Deletions cut 4 bases from V and 13 bases from J, with 29 bases between. The germline V gene encodes CDR1 SGHNT and CDR2 YYREEE (reference sequence). The table came from immunoSEQ multiplex PCR; TCRdb's copy has only in-frame clones and leaves some out. Of roughly 98,000 clones in the sample, approximately 95% are singletons; the top ten hold 6.5% to 9.5%. The sequenced sample was blood. The chain joins TRBV5-4 to TRBJ1-1; D unclear. The clonotype was recovered from a man between 18 and 29 years old in good health. CDR3 sequence (DNA): TGTGCCAGCAGCCCCACTCGGGGAGGGAAGGGATTAAGGGATTTCTTT. This encodes CASSPTRGGKGLRDFF.